This T cell receptor beta chain was sequenced in a study of T cell repertoires in cytomegalovirus infection. TCRdb independently ran MiXCR on the reads; one entry per CDR3 protein. This table has fewer than 950,000 distinct CDR3 sequences, roughly 33% appearing once. With respect to this clonotype: Its antigen is as yet unknown.

Material: cultured CD8+ T cells from PBMCs, obtained from culture after CMV antigen stimulation. The origin of this receptor is a human donor in good health (CMV status not recorded). Some clones in this sample may be carry-over from other donors' samples.

The CDR3, as DNA: TGTGCCACCAAGGGCTCTTCAACGACAGGGGGAAGTGGCTACACCTTC. Its protein product is CATKGSSTTGGSGYTF. The genes are TRBV2 and TRBJ1-2; 9 bases align to TRBD1. In germline, CDR1 is SNHLY, CDR2 FYNNEI. With 10 bases clipped from V and 7 bases from J, the junction kept 19 bases outside the gene matches. This CDR3 contains 16 residues.